A selection of T cell receptor beta chains follows, all from one sample in a study of early T cells in non-severe SARS-CoV-2 infection. Using its own MiXCR run on the 5' RACE reads, TCRdb lists one record per CDR3 protein. The data show some 60,000 distinct CDR3 sequences, roughly 12% seen once. The sequencing input was whole blood. These receptors were collected from an adult who was a healthcare worker with PCR-confirmed SARS-CoV-2 infection or an uninfected control (not recorded which). Each CDR3 is given with its conserved first and last residue. D genes are given only for firm matches. The size of a clone is reported for some rows only, either as once, few or many, or as a class for expanded clones.

v_call	cdr3_length	d_call	j_call	clone_size	cdr3_aa	cdr3_nt
TRBV5-1	13	NA	TRBJ2-5	many	CASSLSGGETQYF	TGCGCCAGCAGCTTATCAGGAGGAGAGACCCAGTACTTC
TRBV7-3	14	NA	TRBJ1-6	many	CASSEAYSNSPLHF	TGTGCCAGCAGCGAGGCTTACAGTAATTCACCCCTCCACTTT
TRBV12-3/TRBV12-4	16	NA	TRBJ1-5	many	CASSFVGGNSNQPQHF	TGTGCCAGCAGTTTTGTCGGAGGAAATAGCAATCAGCCCCAGCATTTT
TRBV2	17	NA	TRBJ1-5	many	CASKAAVSPTFNQPQHF	TGTGCCAGCAAGGCAGCCGTCTCACCGACGTTCAATCAGCCCCAGCATTTT
TRBV7-2	13	NA	TRBJ2-2	NA	CASRRPAIGELFF	TGTGCCAGCAGGAGGCCAGCCATTGGGGAGCTGTTTTTT
TRBV28	16	NA	TRBJ2-5	NA	CASSHHGAVRAETQYF	TGTGCCAGCAGTCACCACGGGGCAGTCCGAGCGGAGACCCAGTACTTC
TRBV13	15	TRBD1	TRBJ2-5	many	CASSLPDRVIGTQYF	TGTGCCAGCAGCTTACCGGACAGGGTAATCGGGACCCAGTACTTC
TRBV7-9	13	NA	TRBJ2-7	many	CASSLDATYEQYF	TGTGCCAGCAGCTTGGACGCGACCTACGAGCAGTACTTC
TRBV6-5	16	TRBD1	TRBJ1-6	many	CASTLGPGQSNSPLHF	TGTGCCAGCACCCTCGGTCCGGGACAGTCTAATTCACCCCTCCACTTT
TRBV28	13	TRBD1	TRBJ2-1	many	CASTKGGLTEQFF	TGTGCCAGCACCAAAGGGGGCCTAACCGAGCAGTTCTTC
TRBV5-4	15	NA	TRBJ2-3	NA	CASSSRQESTDTQYF	TGTGCCAGCAGCTCCCGACAGGAGTCCACAGATACGCAGTATTTT
TRBV7-6	13	TRBD2	TRBJ2-7	many	CASSSAGSYEQYF	TGTGCCAGCAGCTCAGCGGGATCCTACGAGCAGTACTTC
TRBV6-1	16	TRBD2	TRBJ2-7	many	CASRDQRELASYEQYF	TGTGCCAGCCGTGACCAGCGGGAGTTAGCCTCCTACGAGCAGTACTTC
TRBV28	13	NA	TRBJ2-5	many	CASSPPEGGGRDF	TGTGCCAGCAGCCCCCCCGAGGGCGGCGGGCGTGACTTC
TRBV25-1	15	NA	TRBJ2-2	many	CASSEARVRTGELFF	TGTGCCAGCAGTGAAGCCAGGGTTAGGACCGGGGAGCTGTTTTTT
TRBV29-1	14	NA	TRBJ1-1	NA	CSVAGTPRGTEAFF	TGCAGCGTTGCCGGCACCCCCAGGGGCACTGAAGCTTTCTTT
TRBV11-2	10	NA	TRBJ2-7	many	CASSFNEQYF	TGTGCCAGCAGCTTCAACGAGCAGTACTTC
TRBV15	16	NA	TRBJ2-7	NA	CATSREPPGASYEQYF	TGTGCCACCAGCAGAGAGCCGCCGGGGGCGAGCTACGAGCAGTACTTC
TRBV7-8	13	TRBD1	TRBJ2-3	few	CASNDRGGDTQYF	TGTGCCAGCAACGACAGGGGAGGAGATACGCAGTATTTT
TRBV10-3	12	NA	TRBJ1-2	many	CAISEENYGYTF	TGTGCCATCAGTGAGGAAAACTATGGCTACACCTTC
TRBV2	16	NA	TRBJ1-2	few	CASSVPRDGFNYGYTF	TGTGCCAGCAGTGTACCGAGGGACGGATTTAACTATGGCTACACCTTC
TRBV7-2	19	TRBD2	TRBJ2-5	few	CASSFGPEGLAGEQETQYF	TGTGCCAGCAGCTTCGGACCAGAGGGACTAGCGGGGGAGCAAGAGACCCAGTACTTC
TRBV6-1	17	NA	TRBJ2-1	many	CASRGGLQLYSYNEQFF	TGTGCCAGCAGAGGGGGACTGCAGCTTTACTCCTACAATGAGCAGTTCTTC
TRBV18	13	NA	TRBJ2-1	NA	CASSPQRVHEQFF	TGTGCCAGCTCACCACAGAGGGTCCATGAGCAGTTCTTC
TRBV9	15	TRBD1	TRBJ1-6	NA	CASSSRTGDLEPLHF	TGTGCCAGCAGCTCTCGGACAGGGGATTTGGAGCCCCTCCACTTT
TRBV10-3	16	TRBD2	TRBJ2-3	many	CAIRHPLAGATDTQYF	TGTGCCATCAGACATCCTTTAGCGGGGGCCACAGATACGCAGTATTTT
TRBV3-1	12	NA	TRBJ2-1	many	CASSPRGDEQFF	TGTGCCAGCAGCCCTAGGGGGGATGAGCAGTTCTTC
TRBV5-1	13	NA	TRBJ2-7	few	CASSLARAHEQYF	TGCGCCAGCAGCTTGGCCAGGGCCCACGAGCAGTACTTC
TRBV10-3	14	TRBD2	TRBJ2-3	NA	CATLKAGGTDTQYF	TGTGCCACCCTAAAAGCGGGAGGTACAGATACGCAGTATTTT
TRBV10-1	13	NA	TRBJ2-1	many	CASSAKRTNEQFF	TGCGCCAGCAGTGCTAAGCGGACAAATGAGCAGTTCTTC